This T cell receptor beta chain was identified in a study of vaccination and CD4 T cells after COVID-19. The wider study: Cellular stimulation was performed using overlapping spike peptides derived from SARS-CoV-2, HCoV-NL63, HCoV-OC43 and HCoV-229E.

Cultured CD4+ T cells had their DNA profiled by the Oncomine TCR Beta short-read assay. From the PCR reads, TCRdb called clonotypes with MiXCR, one entry per CDR3 protein. The table shows roughly 15,000 distinct CDR3 sequences, with about 64% occurring only once. Trimming shortened V by 6 bases and J by 5 bases, and 7 bases separated the two germline ends. CDR1 is MDHEN and CDR2 is SYDVKM in the germline V gene. This CDR3 has 11 residues. This clonotype was recorded a few times. What it binds is not known. Treatment in this sample: approximately 9-day PBMC culture with coronavirus spike peptide pools or control peptides (ViraFEST assay).

The sequence was collected from a human donor who had recovered from COVID-19. The specimen sequenced was CD4+ T cells from blood, cultured in vitro. This chain uses TRBV28 with TRBJ1-1; D not resolved. The CDR3 protein is CASRRETEAFF. The CDR3 DNA reads as TGTGCCAGCAGGCGGGAGACTGAAGCTTTCTTT.